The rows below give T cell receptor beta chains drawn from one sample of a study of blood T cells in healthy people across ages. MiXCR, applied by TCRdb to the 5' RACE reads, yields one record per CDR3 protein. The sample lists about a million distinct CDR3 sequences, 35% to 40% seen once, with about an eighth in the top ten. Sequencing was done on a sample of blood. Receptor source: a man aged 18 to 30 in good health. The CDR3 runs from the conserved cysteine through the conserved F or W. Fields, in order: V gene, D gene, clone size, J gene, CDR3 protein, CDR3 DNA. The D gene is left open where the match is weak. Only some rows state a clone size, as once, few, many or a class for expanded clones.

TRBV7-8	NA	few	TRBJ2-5	CASSFFGVETQYF	TGTGCCAGCAGCTTCTTCGGTGTGGAGACCCAGTACTTC
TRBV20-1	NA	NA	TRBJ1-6	CSATEALDNSPLHF	TGCAGTGCCACGGAAGCTTTAGATAATTCACCCCTCCACTTT
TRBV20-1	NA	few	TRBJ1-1	CSAGATLNTEAFF	TGCAGTGCTGGCGCGACTCTGAACACTGAAGCTTTCTTT
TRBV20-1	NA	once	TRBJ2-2	CSAREGSNTGELFF	TGCAGTGCTAGAGAGGGGTCGAACACCGGGGAGCTGTTTTTT
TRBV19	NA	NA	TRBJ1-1	CASSMSGDLRHTEAFF	TGTGCCAGTAGTATGTCTGGGGACCTCCGTCACACTGAAGCTTTCTTT
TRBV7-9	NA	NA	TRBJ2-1	CASSLRMVEQFF	TGTGCCAGCAGCTTAAGAATGGTGGAGCAGTTCTTC
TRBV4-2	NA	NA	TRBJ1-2	CASSQEMYPEHGYTF	TGTGCCAGCAGCCAAGAAATGTATCCCGAGCATGGCTACACCTTC
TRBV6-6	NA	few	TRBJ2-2	CASSRGLDSYTGELFF	TGTGCCAGCAGTAGGGGACTCGACTCTTACACCGGGGAGCTGTTTTTT
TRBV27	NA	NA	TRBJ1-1	CASSLSRRNTEAFF	TGTGCCAGCAGTTTATCCCGACGGAACACTGAAGCTTTCTTT
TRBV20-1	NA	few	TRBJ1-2	CSARDGEGQVGYTF	TGCAGTGCTAGAGATGGGGAGGGCCAAGTTGGCTACACCTTC
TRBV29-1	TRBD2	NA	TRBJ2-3	CSVEDLGGRGITDTQYF	TGCAGCGTTGAAGATCTCGGCGGGAGAGGAATAACAGATACGCAGTATTTT
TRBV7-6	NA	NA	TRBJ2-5	CASSPLGLRGETQYF	TGTGCCAGCAGCCCATTAGGACTCAGAGGGGAGACCCAGTACTTC
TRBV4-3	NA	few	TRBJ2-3	CASSQDRGVVGDTQYF	TGCGCCAGCAGCCAAGATCGCGGGGTCGTGGGGGATACGCAGTATTTT
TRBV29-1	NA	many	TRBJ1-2	CSVAQDHGYTF	TGCAGCGTTGCGCAGGACCATGGCTACACCTTC
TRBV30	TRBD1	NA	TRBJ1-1	CAWGQGASEAFF	TGTGCCTGGGGACAGGGGGCTTCCGAAGCTTTCTTT
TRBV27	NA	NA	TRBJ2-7	CASGGTFSSYEQYF	TGTGCCAGCGGGGGGACATTTAGCTCCTACGAGCAGTACTTC
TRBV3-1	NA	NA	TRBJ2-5	CASSQDRVTQYF	TGTGCCAGCAGCCAAGATCGGGTGACCCAGTACTTC
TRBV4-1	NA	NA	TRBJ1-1	CASRPKMGNTEAFF	TGCGCCAGTAGACCAAAGATGGGGAATACTGAAGCTTTCTTT